This passage covers 18 T cell receptor beta chains from one sample sequenced in a study of T-cell reconstitution after alpha-beta-depleted transplantation in children (dated by TCRdb to 2016 to 2018). To prepare the library, PCR was applied. Instrument on record: Illumina HiSeq 2500. TCR library preparation used molecular barcoding, with unique molecular identifiers applied to normalize quantification of the TCRbeta repertoire. Starting from the raw public reads, TCRdb applied fastp trimming at Q25, assembled clones with MiXCR and retained in-frame beta chains. Identical CDR3 protein sequences are pooled into one entry, listed with their most common genes and DNA. This sample comprises fewer than 400,000 distinct CDR3 sequences, roughly 20% of them detected only once. In total, the top ten clones hold less than 4.5% of the sample. The starting material was PBMCs from the stem cell graft donor, obtained from the stem cell graft. The receptors derive from a human donor who donated a stem cell graft to a child with acute myeloid leukemia.

This clonotype was picked up a small number of times. V is TRBV7-2 and J is TRBJ2-7; 7 nucleotides agree with TRBD1. CDR1 is SGHTA, CDR2 FQGNSA, per germline. This CDR3 contains 14 residues. The trim removed 9 bases at V and 5 bases at J, leaving 13 bases unmatched. Here the CDR3 DNA reads TGTGCCAGTAGTACGACAGGGAATGGGAACGAGCAGTACTTC. Translated: CASSTTGNGNEQYF.

The gene calls are TRBV28 and TRBJ2-3, with TRBD2 matching over 13 bases. Germline CDR1 and CDR2: MDHEN and SYDVKM. V gave up 8 bases and J gave up 4 bases; unmatched junction bases: 6. This CDR3 region has 15 residues. This CDR3 reads CASLLAGGSPDTQYF. In DNA, the CDR3 is TGTGCCAGCCTACTAGCGGGAGGGTCCCCAGATACGCAGTATTTT.

This chain joins TRBV7-9 and TRBJ2-3, with 7 positions matching TRBD2. CDR1 is SEHNR and CDR2 is FQNEAQ in the germline V gene (reference sequence). V was pared by 7 bases and J by 3 bases, with 10 bases of the junction left unmatched. This CDR3 is built from 15 residues. CDR3 loop: CASTETSWSTDTQYF. The CDR3 nucleotides read TGTGCCAGCACCGAGACTAGCTGGTCAACAGATACGCAGTATTTT.

This clonotype was detected a few times. J is TRBJ1-2 and V is TRBV7-2, with 12 bases matching TRBD1. CDR1 is SGHTA and CDR2 is FQGNSA in the germline V gene. After removal of 0 bases from V and 7 bases from J, the junction contained 6 bases not matched to a gene. The CDR3 covers 16 residues. Written as DNA, the CDR3 is TGTGCCAGCAGCTTAGCGCGGGGACAGGGGGCTGGTGGCTACACCTTC. This sequence encodes CASSLARGQGAGGYTF.

The table lists this clonotype with a few counts. The rearrangement links TRBV27 to TRBJ2-7, with D possibly TRBD1 on 6 matching bases. This CDR3 has 13 amino acids. Trimming cost V 5 bases and J 2 bases, with 10 bases left between them. Germline CDR1 reads MNHEY; CDR2 reads SMNVEV (reference sequence). For the CDR3, the DNA is TGTGCCAGCAGTCCAGCAGGGGCCTACGAGCAGTACTTC. It specifies CASSPAGAYEQYF.

This clonotype was seen only a few times. The J gene is TRBJ1-2, the V gene TRBV20-1; 11 nucleotides agree with TRBD1. Germline-derived CDR1 and CDR2 are DFQATT and SNEGSKA (reference sequence). The CDR3 consists of 13 residues. V lost 6 bases, J lost 4 bases, and 4 bases stayed unmatched. As DNA, the CDR3 is TGCAGTGCCGGGACAGGGGGAGGCTATGGCTACACCTTC. Residues: CSAGTGGGYGYTF.

The rearrangement links TRBV12-3 or TRBV12-4 to TRBJ2-1; possibly TRBD2 for D (5 bases). V was clipped by 3 bases and J by 2 bases, with 17 bases between them. The CDR3 is made up of 17 amino acids. This CDR3 is CASSLNLGSSAYNEQFF. The CDR3 bases are TGTGCCAGCAGTTTGAACCTTGGGAGTAGCGCCTACAATGAGCAGTTCTTC.

This clonotype was detected a few times. V usage is TRBV20-1 and J usage is TRBJ2-7; 10 bases are a match to TRBD2. Unmatched junction bases numbered 8, after V lost 5 bases and J lost 4 bases. CDR1 is DFQATT and CDR2 is SNEGSKA in the germline V gene (reference sequence). This CDR3 spans 14 amino acids. As DNA, the CDR3 is TGCAGTGCTCCTCCACCTAGCGGGAGTTACGAGCAGTACTTC. It is translated as CSAPPPSGSYEQYF.

The rearrangement joins TRBV5-1 to TRBJ1-1, with D uncertain. CDR3 length: 15 amino acids. Per the germline V gene, CDR1 is SGHRS and CDR2 is YFSETQ. Trimming stripped 3 bases from V and 4 bases from J, with 16 bases between. DNA for the CDR3: TGCGCCAGCAGCTCCAAGACCTTCACTGGCACTGAAGCTTTCTTT. This gives the protein CASSSKTFTGTEAFF. Variable domain in full (rest from reference TRBV5-1 and TRBJ1-1): KAGVTQTPRYLIKTRGQQVTLSCSPISGHRSVSWYQQTPGQGLQFLFEYFSETQRNKGNFPGRFSGRQFSNSRSEMNVSTLELGDSALYLCASSSKTFTGTEAFFGQGTRLTVV.

This clonotype has only a few counts. V gene TRBV5-5 combines with J gene TRBJ2-6; 13 nucleotides agree with TRBD2. This CDR3 has 18 amino acids. V shed 0 bases and J 3 bases; nucleotides not matched to a gene: 3. Germline values: CDR1 SGHKS, CDR2 YYEKEE (reference sequence). The CDR3 loop reads CASSLGLAGGFGANVLTF. The CDR3 bases are TGTGCCAGCAGCTTGGGACTAGCGGGAGGATTTGGGGCCAACGTCCTGACTTTC.

This clonotype was counted many times. This rearrangement joins TRBV24-1 to TRBJ2-7; TRBD1 aligns across 9 bases. Germline assignment: CDR1 KGHDR and CDR2 SFDVKD. The length of the CDR3 is 15 residues. V was pared by 0 bases and J by 4 bases, with 3 bases of the junction left unmatched. The CDR3 region has the DNA TGTGCCACCAGTGATTTGACAGGGGGCCGGTACGAGCAGTACTTC. Its protein is CATSDLTGGRYEQYF.

The chain combines TRBV6-5 with TRBJ1-5; weak D call: TRBD1 (5 bases). CDR1 is MNHEY and CDR2 is SVGAGI in the germline V gene. The CDR3 has 14 residues. The V end lost 2 bases, the J end lost 4 bases, and 9 bases lay between the germline ends. CDR3 coding DNA: TGTGCCAGCAGTTACGGGGGGGGAAATCAGCCCCAGCATTTT. This translates into CASSYGGGNQPQHF.

This chain links TRBV18 with TRBJ2-7, with TRBD1 matching over 9 bases. Trimming removed 6 bases from V and 1 base from J; junction bases left unmatched: 13. The germline gives CDR1 KGHSH, CDR2 LQKENI. The CDR3 is 17 amino acids. The CDR3 DNA reads as TGTGCCAGCTCCACGCTAGGACAGGGGAGTCCTTCCTACGAGCAGTACTTC. Amino acids: CASSTLGQGSPSYEQYF. Filled out from reference TRBV18 and TRBJ2-7, the complete variable domain reads NAGVMQNPRHLVRRRGQEARLRCSPMKGHSHVYWYRQLPEEGLKFMVYLQKENIIDESGMPKERFSAEFPKEGPSILRIQQVVRGDSAAYFCASSTLGQGSPSYEQYFGPGTRLTVT.

The sample holds many counts of this clonotype. The chain uses TRBV20-1 and TRBJ2-1, with 10 positions matching TRBD2. The CDR3 is 15 amino acids. Germline CDR1 is DFQATT and CDR2 is SNEGSKA (reference sequence). The trim removed 8 bases at V and 3 bases at J, leaving 10 bases unmatched. Here the CDR3 DNA reads TGCAGTCCAACCCCCGGACTAGCGGACTACAATGAGCAGTTCTTC. This translates into CSPTPGLADYNEQFF.

The chain has TRBV7-2 and TRBJ2-7; no reliable D call. CDR3 size: 15 residues. The V gene's germline CDR1 is SGHTA and CDR2 FQGNSA. V dropped 5 bases and J dropped 3 bases, with 17 bases sitting between them. CDR3 protein: CASSNFPTPIYEQYF. For the CDR3, the DNA is TGTGCCAGCAGCAACTTCCCCACGCCGATCTACGAGCAGTACTTC.

This clonotype appeared many times. The chain is built from TRBV20-1 and TRBJ2-1; 8 bases line up with TRBD1. The V gene's germline CDR1 is DFQATT and CDR2 SNEGSKA (reference sequence). The CDR3 is 14 residues long. Trimming took 5 bases from V and 9 from J; bases not matched to a gene: 12. CDR3: CSAPGGQGAPEQFF. CDR3 DNA: TGCAGTGCTCCCGGTGGGCAGGGGGCACCTGAGCAGTTCTTC.

The chain uses TRBV9 and TRBJ2-7, with D possibly being TRBD2 (7 bases). Germline-derived CDR1 and CDR2 are SGDLS and YYNGEE. Between the trimmed V and J ends, which lost 4 bases and 4 bases, there was a span of 24 bases. The CDR3 contains 17 residues. The CDR3 loop is CASSPGGPSAGWYEQYF. The CDR3 nucleotides are TGTGCCAGCAGCCCGGGGGGCCCCTCGGCAGGGTGGTACGAGCAGTACTTC.

This clonotype was found many times. This sequence joins TRBV20-1 and TRBJ2-4; TRBD2 matches 7 bases. Germline V gene sequence: CDR1 DFQATT, CDR2 SNEGSKA (reference sequence). The CDR3 length is 16 residues. V lost 0 bases to trimming and J lost 0 bases; unmatched junction nucleotides: 5. DNA for the CDR3: TGCAGTGCTAGAGATTGGGCGGGGGTAGCCAAAAACATTCAGTACTTC. This translates into CSARDWAGVAKNIQYF.